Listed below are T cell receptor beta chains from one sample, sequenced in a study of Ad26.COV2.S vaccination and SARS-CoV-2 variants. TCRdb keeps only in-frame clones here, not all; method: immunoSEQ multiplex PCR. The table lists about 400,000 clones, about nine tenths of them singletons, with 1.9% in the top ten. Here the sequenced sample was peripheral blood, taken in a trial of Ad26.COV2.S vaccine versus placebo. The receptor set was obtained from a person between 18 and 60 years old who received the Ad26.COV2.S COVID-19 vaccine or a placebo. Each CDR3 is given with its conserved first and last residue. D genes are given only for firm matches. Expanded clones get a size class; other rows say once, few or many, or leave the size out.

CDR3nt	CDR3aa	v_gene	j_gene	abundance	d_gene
TGTGCCAGCAGTTACGGGAGCTCTGGAAACACCATATATTTT	CASSYGSSGNTIYF	TRBV6-5	TRBJ1-3	NA	NA
TGTGCCAGCAGCCAAGGGACAACTGGAAACACCATATATTTT	CASSQGTTGNTIYF	TRBV3-1/TRBV3-2	TRBJ1-3	NA	NA
TGTGCCAGCAGCGTACCTCTAGCGGGAGGGAACAATGAGCAGTTCTTC	CASSVPLAGGNNEQFF	TRBV9	TRBJ2-1	NA	TRBD2
TGTGCCAGCAGCCTGGGACTAGCGGGAGTATACGAGCAGTACTTC	CASSLGLAGVYEQYF	TRBV4-2	TRBJ2-7	NA	TRBD2
TGTGCCAGCAGCTTGGATAGGGGAATTGAAGCTTTCTTT	CASSLDRGIEAFF	TRBV5-8	TRBJ1-1	NA	NA
TGTGCCAGCAGTTCCCTTAGCGGGAGGAGGGGCACAGATACGCAGTATTTT	CASSSLSGRRGTDTQYF	TRBV28	TRBJ2-3	NA	TRBD2
TGTGCCAGCCGCTCCGGGACTATCGCTGGGAATGAGCAGTTCTTC	CASRSGTIAGNEQFF	TRBV5-4	TRBJ2-1	NA	TRBD2
TGTGCCAGCACCAATTCCCCGGGAGGGGTCGGAGAAAAACTGTTTTTT	CASTNSPGGVGEKLFF	TRBV5-5	TRBJ1-4	NA	NA
TGCGCCAGCAGCCAAGAAGGGGGCGGGAGGCAAGAGACCCAGTACTTC	CASSQEGGGRQETQYF	TRBV4-1	TRBJ2-5	NA	NA
TGTGCCAGCAGTCCCCCGGGACAGGGGGCCAATGAGCAGTTCTTC	CASSPPGQGANEQFF	TRBV6-6	TRBJ2-1	NA	TRBD1
TGTGCCAGTACCTCGACAGGGAGCACAGATACGCAGTATTTT	CASTSTGSTDTQYF	TRBV19	TRBJ2-3	NA	TRBD1
TGTGCCAGTAGTATAGTACCTAGCGGGATAGCCAAAAACATTCAGTACTTC	CASSIVPSGIAKNIQYF	TRBV19	TRBJ2-4	NA	TRBD2
TGTGCCAGCAGCCCGGACACAGGGCTGGATCAGCCCCAGCATTTT	CASSPDTGLDQPQHF	TRBV5-5	TRBJ1-5	NA	NA
TGTGCCAGCAGCTTGGGTGGCACAGGGCGCAATCAGCCCCAGCATTTT	CASSLGGTGRNQPQHF	TRBV5-6	TRBJ1-5	once	NA
TGTGCCAGCAGTTCCTCCTTGAACACTGAAGCTTTCTTT	CASSSSLNTEAFF	TRBV28	TRBJ1-1	few	NA
TGTGCCAGTAGTATAGTAGGCGCGGGGTACGAGCAGTACTTC	CASSIVGAGYEQYF	TRBV19	TRBJ2-7	NA	NA
TGTGCCAGCAACTCTGGGTCCCGGAACAATGAGCAGTTCTTC	CASNSGSRNNEQFF	TRBV28	TRBJ2-1	NA	NA
TGTGCCAGCACCGTCTTCCTCAGCAATGAGCAGTTCTTC	CASTVFLSNEQFF	TRBV2	TRBJ2-1	NA	NA
TGTGCCAGCAGCAACCAAATGAACACTGAAGCTTTCTTT	CASSNQMNTEAFF	TRBV13	TRBJ1-1	NA	NA
TGTGCCAGTAGTATCGGAGCGTCCTATGGCTACACCTTC	CASSIGASYGYTF	TRBV19	TRBJ1-2	NA	NA
TGTGCCAGCAGCCGGGGACTAGAGGGCGAAAAACTGTTTTTT	CASSRGLEGEKLFF	TRBV6-5	TRBJ1-4	NA	NA
TGTGCCAGCAGCTTCAGCGGCGCGAACACTGAAGCTTTCTTT	CASSFSGANTEAFF	TRBV7-9	TRBJ1-1	NA	NA
TGTGCCAGCCTTCGACACATCAGCTCCTACGAGCAGTACTTC	CASLRHISSYEQYF	TRBV6-5	TRBJ2-7	medium-sized	NA
TGTGCCAGCAGTGAAACAGGGGGAAATGGCTACACCTTC	CASSETGGNGYTF	TRBV28	TRBJ1-2	once	TRBD1
TGTGCCAGCAGTAGACAGCTGAACACTGAAGCTTTCTTT	CASSRQLNTEAFF	TRBV3-1/TRBV3-2	TRBJ1-1	NA	NA
TGTGCCAGCAGTTTAATGGGGACCGGGGAGCTGTTTTTT	CASSLMGTGELFF	TRBV12-3/TRBV12-4	TRBJ2-2	NA	NA
TGTGCCAGCAGCTTAGACCCAGGGGCGAACACCGGGGAGCTGTTTTTT	CASSLDPGANTGELFF	TRBV5-4	TRBJ2-2	NA	NA
TGTGCCAGCAGTTACTCGGCAGGGGGCTATGGCTACACCTTC	CASSYSAGGYGYTF	TRBV6-2/TRBV6-3	TRBJ1-2	NA	TRBD1
TGTGCCAGCAGCAAACGGGACAGGGCAACCGGGAAGCATTTT	CASSKRDRATGKHF	TRBV21-1	TRBJ1-5	NA	NA
TGTGCCAGCTCACCGCCCGCTTCCTACGAGCAGTACTTC	CASSPPASYEQYF	TRBV18	TRBJ2-7	NA	NA
TGTGCCAGCAGTCCGACAGTTCAGGGGGTCTATGGCTACACCTTC	CASSPTVQGVYGYTF	TRBV2	TRBJ1-2	NA	TRBD1
TGTGCCACCAGTGATCCCCCCCAAAATATGGAGTATTTT	CATSDPPQNMEYF	TRBV24-1	TRBJ2-3	NA	NA
TGTGCCAGTGGGTCCCCAAAGACTCCGAGATCCTACAATGAGCAGTTCTTC	CASGSPKTPRSYNEQFF	TRBV21-1	TRBJ2-1	NA	NA
TGTGCCAGCAGACGACAGGGGGCTTCAGATACGCAGTATTTT	CASRRQGASDTQYF	TRBV28	TRBJ2-3	NA	TRBD1
TGTGCCAGCAGCTTAGTACAGGGGAGGTACAATGAGCAGTTCTTC	CASSLVQGRYNEQFF	TRBV11-2	TRBJ2-1	once	NA
TGTGCCAGCAGCATCGGGACAGGCATTCAGCCCCAGCATTTT	CASSIGTGIQPQHF	TRBV5-6	TRBJ1-5	NA	TRBD1
TGTGCCATCAGTGCTGGACTGGGGAAGTCTCCTAACTATGGCTACACCTTC	CAISAGLGKSPNYGYTF	TRBV10-3	TRBJ1-2	NA	NA
TGCGCCAGCAAGGTTAACAGGGATGATAGCAATCAGCCCCAGCATTTT	CASKVNRDDSNQPQHF	TRBV5-1	TRBJ1-5	NA	NA
TGTGCCAGTAGTATAGTGGGGGGGAGCAGCACAGATACGCAGTATTTT	CASSIVGGSSTDTQYF	TRBV19	TRBJ2-3	NA	TRBD2
TGCAGTGCTAGAGACGGGTGGGAGCAGTTCTTC	CSARDGWEQFF	TRBV20-1	TRBJ2-1	NA	NA
TGTGCCACCAGCAGAGCCTGGGGGACTGCCTCTGAGCAGTACTTC	CATSRAWGTASEQYF	TRBV15	TRBJ2-7	NA	NA
TGCGCCAGCAACGACGGGACAGGGGGCACTGAAGCTTTCTTT	CASNDGTGGTEAFF	TRBV5-1	TRBJ1-1	NA	TRBD1
TGTGCCAGCAGCGTTAGGGGGGCGGAAGACAGGGGAAGAGCTAACTATGGCTACACCTTC	CASSVRGAEDRGRANYGYTF	TRBV9	TRBJ1-2	NA	TRBD1
TGTGCCAGCAGCTCCGGGTTCCGAAGCAGTTACGAGCAGTACTTC	CASSSGFRSSYEQYF	TRBV5-8	TRBJ2-7	NA	NA
TGTGCCACCAGCGGCCGGGACAGGGCAAAACTGTTTTTT	CATSGRDRAKLFF	TRBV15	TRBJ1-4	NA	TRBD1
TGTGCCTGGAGTCGACTAGCGGGAGTAGTAAATGAGCAGTTCTTC	CAWSRLAGVVNEQFF	TRBV30	TRBJ2-1	once	TRBD2
TGTGCCAGCAGTTTTTATACTAGCGGGAGTGAGCAGTACTTC	CASSFYTSGSEQYF	TRBV27	TRBJ2-7	few	TRBD2
TGCAGCGTTAGGGTAGCCGCAGAGGGCACCGGGGAGCTGTTTTTT	CSVRVAAEGTGELFF	TRBV29-1	TRBJ2-2	NA	NA
TGCAGCACAGGACGGGCCAGCATTTACAATGAGCAGTTCTTC	CSTGRASIYNEQFF	TRBV29-1	TRBJ2-1	NA	NA
TGTGCCAGCAGCTCAGGACAGGGGCGGGAGCTGTTTTTT	CASSSGQGRELFF	TRBV6-2/TRBV6-3	TRBJ2-2	NA	TRBD1
TGTGCCAGCAAAGGACCCCTGGTATTCTTGTTTTTT	CASKGPLVFLFF	TRBV6-5	TRBJ1-4	NA	NA
TGTGCCAGCCCCCCAGCGGGGACAGGGGGTACTGCGCAGTATTTT	CASPPAGTGGTAQYF	TRBV28	TRBJ2-3	NA	TRBD1
TGTGCCAGCAATCGGCTAGCGGGAGGACAAGAGACCCAGTACTTC	CASNRLAGGQETQYF	TRBV6-5	TRBJ2-5	NA	TRBD2
TGCGCCAGCAGCCCTGCACAGGTTAACTATGGCTACACCTTC	CASSPAQVNYGYTF	TRBV4-3	TRBJ1-2	NA	NA
TGTGCCAGCAGCTTCAGGCTAGCGGGATACACCGGGGAGCTGTTTTTT	CASSFRLAGYTGELFF	TRBV5-6	TRBJ2-2	few	TRBD2
TGTGCCAGCCTAGCGGGCCTCCAAGAGACCCAGTACTTC	CASLAGLQETQYF	TRBV6-5	TRBJ2-5	NA	TRBD2